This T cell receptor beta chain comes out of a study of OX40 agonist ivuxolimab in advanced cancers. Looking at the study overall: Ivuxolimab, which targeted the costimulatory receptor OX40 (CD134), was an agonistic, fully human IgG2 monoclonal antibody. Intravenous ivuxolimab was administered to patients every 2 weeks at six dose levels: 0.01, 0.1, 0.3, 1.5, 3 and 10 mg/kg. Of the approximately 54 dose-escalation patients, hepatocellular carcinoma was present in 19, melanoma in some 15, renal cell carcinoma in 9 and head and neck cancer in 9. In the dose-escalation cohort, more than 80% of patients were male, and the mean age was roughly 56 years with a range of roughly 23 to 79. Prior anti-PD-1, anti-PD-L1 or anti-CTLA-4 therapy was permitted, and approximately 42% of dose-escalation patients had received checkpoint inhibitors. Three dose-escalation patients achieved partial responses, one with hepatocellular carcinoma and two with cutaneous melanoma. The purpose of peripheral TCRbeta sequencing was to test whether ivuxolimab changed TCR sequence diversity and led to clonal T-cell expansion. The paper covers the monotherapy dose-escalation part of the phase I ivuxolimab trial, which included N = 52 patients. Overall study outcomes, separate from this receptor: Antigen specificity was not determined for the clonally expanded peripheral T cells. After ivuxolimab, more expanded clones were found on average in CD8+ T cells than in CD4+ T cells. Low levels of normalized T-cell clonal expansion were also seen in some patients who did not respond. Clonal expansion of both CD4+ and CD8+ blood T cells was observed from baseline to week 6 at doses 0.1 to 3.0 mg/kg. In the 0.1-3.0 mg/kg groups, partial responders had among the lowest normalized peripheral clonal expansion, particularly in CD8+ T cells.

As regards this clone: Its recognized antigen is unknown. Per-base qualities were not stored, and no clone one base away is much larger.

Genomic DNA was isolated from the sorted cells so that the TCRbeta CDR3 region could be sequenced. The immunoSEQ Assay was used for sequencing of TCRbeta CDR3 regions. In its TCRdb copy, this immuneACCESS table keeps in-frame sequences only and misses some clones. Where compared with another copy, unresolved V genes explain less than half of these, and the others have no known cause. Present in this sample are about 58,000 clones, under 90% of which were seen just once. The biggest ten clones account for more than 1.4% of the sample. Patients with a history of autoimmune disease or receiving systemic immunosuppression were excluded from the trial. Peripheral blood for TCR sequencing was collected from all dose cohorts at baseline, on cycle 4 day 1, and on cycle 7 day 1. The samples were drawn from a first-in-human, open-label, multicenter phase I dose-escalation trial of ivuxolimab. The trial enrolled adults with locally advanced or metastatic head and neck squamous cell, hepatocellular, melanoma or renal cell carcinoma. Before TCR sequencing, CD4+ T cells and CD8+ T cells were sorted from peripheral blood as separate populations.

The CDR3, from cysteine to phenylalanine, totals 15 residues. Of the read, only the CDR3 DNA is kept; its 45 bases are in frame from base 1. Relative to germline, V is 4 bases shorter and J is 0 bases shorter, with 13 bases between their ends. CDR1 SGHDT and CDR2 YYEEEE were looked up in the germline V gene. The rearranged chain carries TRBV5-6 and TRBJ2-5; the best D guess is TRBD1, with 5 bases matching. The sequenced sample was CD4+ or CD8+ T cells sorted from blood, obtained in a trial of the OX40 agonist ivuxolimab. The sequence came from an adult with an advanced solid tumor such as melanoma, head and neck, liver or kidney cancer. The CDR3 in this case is CASSPVTGYQETQYF. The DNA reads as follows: TGTGCCAGCAGCCCGGTCACAGGATACCAAGAGACCCAGTACTTC.